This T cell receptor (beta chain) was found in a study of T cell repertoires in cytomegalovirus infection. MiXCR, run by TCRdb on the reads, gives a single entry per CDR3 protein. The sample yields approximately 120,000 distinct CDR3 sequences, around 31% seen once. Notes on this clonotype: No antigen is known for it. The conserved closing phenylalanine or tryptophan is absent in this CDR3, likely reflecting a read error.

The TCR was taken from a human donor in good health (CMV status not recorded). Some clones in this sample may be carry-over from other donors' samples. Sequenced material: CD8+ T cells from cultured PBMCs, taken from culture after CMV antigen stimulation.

The CDR3 is CASSLPGTYEQYL. As DNA, the CDR3 is TGTGCCAGCAGCTTGCCGGGGACCTACGAGCAGTACCTC. The rearrangement joins TRBV7-9 to TRBJ2-7; perhaps TRBD2 as D (5 bases). CDR1 is SEHNR, CDR2 FQNEAQ, per germline (reference sequence). CDR3 length equals 13 residues. The V gene lost 3 bases and the J gene lost 2 bases, with 8 bases spanning the gap.